The entry below gives a single TCR beta chain sequence along with its context. The antigen is unknown. One end of the junction does not line up with germline, which may come from a read error. This sample stems from a study of T cell responses to AZD1222 COVID-19 vaccine. Overall study findings and caveats: Of spike-specific TCRs, nearly half reportedly target regions left unmutated in variants. Two AZD1222 doses significantly raised spike-specific TCR breadth and depth over controls. Spike-spanning, vaccine-associated CD4 TCRs were dominant at 160-218 and 743-854. In a largely white British group with more females than males, clonal diversity was possibly underestimated.

Produced via immunoSEQ multiplex PCR; TCRdb's table is partial and in-frame only. The repertoire has about 110,000 clones, around 92% of them found once; the top ten carry 6% to 9%. The CDR3 runs 14 residues. The V gene's germline CDR1 is SSHAT and CDR2 FNYEAQ (reference sequence). This chain connects TRBV7-7 to TRBJ2-5; a possible D gene is TRBD2 (6 bases). The origin of this receptor is an adult who received the AZD1222 COVID-19 vaccine. Sequencing used peripheral blood, obtained 28 days after the second AZD1222 dose. The CDR3 region has the DNA TGTGCTAGCAGCTTGGGGACTTGGAAGGGGACCCAGTACTTC. Amino acids: CASSLGTWKGTQYF.